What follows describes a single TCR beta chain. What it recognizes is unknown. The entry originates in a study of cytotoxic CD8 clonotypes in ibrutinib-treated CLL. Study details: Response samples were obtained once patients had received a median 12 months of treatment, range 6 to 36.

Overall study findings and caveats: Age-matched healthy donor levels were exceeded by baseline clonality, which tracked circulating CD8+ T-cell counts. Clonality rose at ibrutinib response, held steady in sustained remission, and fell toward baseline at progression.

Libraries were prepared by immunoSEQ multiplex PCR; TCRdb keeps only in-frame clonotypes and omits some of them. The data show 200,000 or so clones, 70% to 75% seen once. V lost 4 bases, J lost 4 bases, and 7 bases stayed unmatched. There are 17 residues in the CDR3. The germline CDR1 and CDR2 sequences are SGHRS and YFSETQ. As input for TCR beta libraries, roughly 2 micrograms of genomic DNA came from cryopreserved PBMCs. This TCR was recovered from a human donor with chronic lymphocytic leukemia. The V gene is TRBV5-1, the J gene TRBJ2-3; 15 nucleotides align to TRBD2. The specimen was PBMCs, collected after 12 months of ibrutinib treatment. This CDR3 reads CASSRWTSGGASDTQYF. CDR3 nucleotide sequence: TGCGCCAGCAGCCGTTGGACTAGCGGGGGGGCCTCAGATACGCAGTATTTT.